The source of this T cell receptor (beta chain) is a study of graft-versus-host responses after intestinal transplantation. The CDR3 length is 14 residues. The germline CDR1 and CDR2 sequences are MGHRA and YSYEKL. The germline V and J ends were trimmed by 1 base and 4 bases, with 10 bases remaining between them. Overall study findings and caveats: Graft-versus-host to host-versus-graft clonal ratios in allografts were high in patients with graft-donor T cell macrochimerism. With peak circulating GvH clone levels came an association with early post-transplant HvG declines.

About this clone itself: Its antigen is not identified.

Repertoires were generated with immunoSEQ multiplex PCR, while TCRdb's copy carries only in-frame clones and drops some. This table has around 100,000 clones, roughly 84% appearing once. This chain connects TRBV4-1 to TRBJ1-2; the D is unclear. The source was unstimulated CD4+ T cells sorted from spleen or lymph node cells, collected before transplant. The TCR comes from a human donor who was the organ donor for an intestinal transplant. The CDR3 loop is CASSQGQALYGYTF. The DNA of the CDR3 is TGCGCCAGCAGCCAAGGCCAGGCGCTCTATGGCTACACCTTC.